This TCR beta chain appears in the sequencing data of a study of blood T cell repertoires in COVID-19. CDR1 and CDR2 (germline): MDHEN, SYDVKM. This CDR3 has 15 residues. V shed 6 bases, J shed 3 bases, and the junction held 9 bases outside the gene matches. TCRdb's table, derived via immunoSEQ multiplex PCR, lists solely in-frame clones and lacks some. In the table there are roughly 81,000 clones, approximately 85% of which are singletons. Sequencing used peripheral blood. The gene calls are TRBV28 and TRBJ1-2, with 8 bases fitting TRBD1. The sequence was collected from a woman of 80 years or more with COVID-19, enrolled during active disease. CDR3 in DNA: TGTGCCAGCAGCCTCTCAGGGGGCGCGGACTATGGCTACACCTTC. Protein sequence: CASSLSGGADYGYTF.